This TCR beta chain appears in the sequencing data of a study of tumor-infiltrating lymphocytes in localized non-small cell lung cancer. Here immunoSEQ multiplex PCR was the method, and the copy in TCRdb shows in-frame clones only, minus some. This sample has fewer than 7,500 clones, with about two thirds found just once. V gave up 3 bases and J gave up 0 bases, with 9 bases separating them. Germline CDR1 is LNHDA and CDR2 is SQIVND (reference sequence). CDR3 length: 15 amino acids. The sequenced sample was lung tumor tissue. This clonotype originated in a human donor with non-small cell lung cancer. The rearrangement joins TRBV19 to TRBJ1-3, with D unresolved. The CDR3 spells CASSMEKFSGNTIYF. In DNA, the CDR3 is TGTGCCAGTAGTATGGAGAAATTCTCTGGAAACACCATATATTTT.